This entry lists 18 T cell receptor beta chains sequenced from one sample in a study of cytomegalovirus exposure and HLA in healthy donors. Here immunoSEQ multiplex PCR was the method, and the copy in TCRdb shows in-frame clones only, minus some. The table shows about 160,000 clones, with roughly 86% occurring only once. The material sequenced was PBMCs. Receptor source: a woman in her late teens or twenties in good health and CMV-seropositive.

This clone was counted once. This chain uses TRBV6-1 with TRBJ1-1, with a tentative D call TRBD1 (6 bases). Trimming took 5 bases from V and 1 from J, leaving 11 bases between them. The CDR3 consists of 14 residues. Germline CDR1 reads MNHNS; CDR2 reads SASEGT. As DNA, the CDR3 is TGTGCCAGCAGTTCTAACAGGGCGAACACTGAAGCTTTCTTT. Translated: CASSSNRANTEAFF.

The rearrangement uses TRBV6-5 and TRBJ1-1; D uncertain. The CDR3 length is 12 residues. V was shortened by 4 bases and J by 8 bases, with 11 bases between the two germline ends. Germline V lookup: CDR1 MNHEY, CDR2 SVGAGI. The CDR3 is CASSSRSGEAFF. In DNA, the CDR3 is TGTGCCAGCAGTTCTCGATCAGGCGAAGCTTTCTTT.

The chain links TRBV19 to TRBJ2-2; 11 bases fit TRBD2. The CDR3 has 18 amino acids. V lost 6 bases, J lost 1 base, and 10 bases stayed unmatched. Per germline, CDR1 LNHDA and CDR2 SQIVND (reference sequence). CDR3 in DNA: TGTGCCAGTAGCGGACGGACTAGCGGGTATATGAACACCGGGGAGCTGTTTTTT. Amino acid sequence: CASSGRTSGYMNTGELFF. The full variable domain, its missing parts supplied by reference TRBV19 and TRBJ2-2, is DGGITQSPKYLFRKEGQNVTLSCEQNLNHDAMYWYRQDPGQGLRLIYYSQIVNDFQKGDIAEGYSVSREKKESFPLTVTSAQKNPTAFYLCASSGRTSGYMNTGELFFGEGSRLTVL.

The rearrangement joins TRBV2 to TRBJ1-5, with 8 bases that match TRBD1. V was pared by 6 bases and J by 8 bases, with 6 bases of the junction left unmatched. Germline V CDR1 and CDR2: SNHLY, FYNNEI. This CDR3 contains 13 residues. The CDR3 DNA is TGTGCCAGCAGGCGGCAGGGGGCTGAGCCCCAGCATTTT. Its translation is CASRRQGAEPQHF.

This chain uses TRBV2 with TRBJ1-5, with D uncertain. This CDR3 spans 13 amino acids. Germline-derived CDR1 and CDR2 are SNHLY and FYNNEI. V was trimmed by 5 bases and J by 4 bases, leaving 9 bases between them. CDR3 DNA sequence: TGTGCCAGCAGTCCCGACACAAATCAGCCCCAGCATTTT. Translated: CASSPDTNQPQHF.

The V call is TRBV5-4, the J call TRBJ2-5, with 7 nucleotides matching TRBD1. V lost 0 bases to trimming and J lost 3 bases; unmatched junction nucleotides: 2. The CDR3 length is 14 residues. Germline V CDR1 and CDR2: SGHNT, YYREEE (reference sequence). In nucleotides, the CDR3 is TGTGCCAGCAGCTTGGGGGGGACAGAAGAGACCCAGTACTTC. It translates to CASSLGGTEETQYF.

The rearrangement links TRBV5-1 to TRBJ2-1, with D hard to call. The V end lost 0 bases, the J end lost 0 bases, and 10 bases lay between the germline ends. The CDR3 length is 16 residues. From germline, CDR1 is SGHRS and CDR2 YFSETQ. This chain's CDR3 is CASSLVGSASYNEQFF. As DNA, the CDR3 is TGCGCCAGCAGCTTGGTCGGTTCCGCCTCCTACAATGAGCAGTTCTTC.

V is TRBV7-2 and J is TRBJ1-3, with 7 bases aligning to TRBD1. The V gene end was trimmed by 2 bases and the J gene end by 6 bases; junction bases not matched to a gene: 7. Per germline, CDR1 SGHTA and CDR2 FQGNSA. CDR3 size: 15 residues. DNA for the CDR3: TGTGCCAGCAGCTTATACGGGACAGCGGCAAACACCATATATTTT. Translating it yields CASSLYGTAANTIYF.

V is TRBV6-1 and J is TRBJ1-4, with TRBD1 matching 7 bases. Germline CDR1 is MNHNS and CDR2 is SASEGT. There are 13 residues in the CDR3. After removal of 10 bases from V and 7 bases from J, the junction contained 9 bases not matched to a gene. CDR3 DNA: TGTGCCACTACCGGGACAGCTACTGAAAAACTGTTTTTT. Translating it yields CATTGTATEKLFF.

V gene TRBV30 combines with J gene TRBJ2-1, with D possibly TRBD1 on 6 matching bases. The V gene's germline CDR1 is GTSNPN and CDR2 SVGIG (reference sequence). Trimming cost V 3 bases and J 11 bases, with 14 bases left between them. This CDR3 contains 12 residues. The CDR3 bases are TGTGCCTGGAGAAACCTTGGACAGCAGCAGTTCTTC. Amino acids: CAWRNLGQQQFF.

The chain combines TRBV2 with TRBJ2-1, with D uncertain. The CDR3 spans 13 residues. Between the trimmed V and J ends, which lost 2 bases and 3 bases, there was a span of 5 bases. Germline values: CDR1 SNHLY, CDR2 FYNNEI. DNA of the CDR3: TGTGCCAGCAGTGAACAGCGCTACAATGAGCAGTTCTTC. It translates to CASSEQRYNEQFF. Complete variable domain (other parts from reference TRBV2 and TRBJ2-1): EPEVTQTPSHQVTQMGQEVILRCVPISNHLYFYWYRQILGQKVEFLVSFYNNEISEKSEIFDDQFSVERPDGSNFTLKIRSTKLEDSAMYFCASSEQRYNEQFFGPGTRLTVL.

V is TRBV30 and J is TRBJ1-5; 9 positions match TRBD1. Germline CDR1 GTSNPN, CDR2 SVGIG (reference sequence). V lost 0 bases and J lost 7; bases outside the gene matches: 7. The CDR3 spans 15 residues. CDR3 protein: CAWSVQGQGVQPQHF. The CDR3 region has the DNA TGTGCCTGGAGTGTACAGGGACAGGGCGTCCAGCCCCAGCATTTT.

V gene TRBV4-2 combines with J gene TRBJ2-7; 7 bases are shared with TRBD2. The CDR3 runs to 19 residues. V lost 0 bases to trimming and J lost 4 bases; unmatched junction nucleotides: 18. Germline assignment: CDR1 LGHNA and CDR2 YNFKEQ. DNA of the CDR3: TGTGCCAGCAGCCAAGACCGGGGAGGGCCAAGTGAGGGACGATACGAGCAGTACTTC. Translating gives CASSQDRGGPSEGRYEQYF.

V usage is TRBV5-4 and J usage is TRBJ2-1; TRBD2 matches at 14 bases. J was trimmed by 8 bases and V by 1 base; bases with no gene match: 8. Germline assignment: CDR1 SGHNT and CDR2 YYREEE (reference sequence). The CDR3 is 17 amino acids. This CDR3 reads CASSLRLGTSGSHEQFF. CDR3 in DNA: TGTGCCAGCAGCTTGCGCCTTGGGACTAGCGGGAGTCATGAGCAGTTCTTC.

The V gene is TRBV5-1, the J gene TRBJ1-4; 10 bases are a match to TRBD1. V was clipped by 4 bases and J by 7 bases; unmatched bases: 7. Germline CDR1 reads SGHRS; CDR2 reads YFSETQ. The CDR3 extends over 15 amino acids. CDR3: CASSLTGGAGEKLFF. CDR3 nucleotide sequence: TGCGCCAGCAGCCTGACAGGGGGCGCAGGTGAAAAACTGTTTTTT.

CDR3 residues: CASSPTSGIGEQYF. The CDR3 DNA follows: TGTGCCAGCTCACCAACGTCGGGGATTGGAGAGCAGTACTTC. The rearrangement links TRBV18 to TRBJ2-7; D possibly corresponds to TRBD2 (5 bases). Per the germline V gene, CDR1 is KGHSH and CDR2 is LQKENI. CDR3 length equals 14 residues. Between the trimmed V and J ends, which lost 2 bases and 7 bases, there was a span of 15 bases.

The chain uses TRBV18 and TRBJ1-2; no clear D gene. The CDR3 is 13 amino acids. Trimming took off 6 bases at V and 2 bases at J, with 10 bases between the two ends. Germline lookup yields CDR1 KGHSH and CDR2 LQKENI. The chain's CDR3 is CASSSDSNYGYTF. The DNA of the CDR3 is TGTGCCAGCTCCTCCGACTCAAACTATGGCTACACCTTC.

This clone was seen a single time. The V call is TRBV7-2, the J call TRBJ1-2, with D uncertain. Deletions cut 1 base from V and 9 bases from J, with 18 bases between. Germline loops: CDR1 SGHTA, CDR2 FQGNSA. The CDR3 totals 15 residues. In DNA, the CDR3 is TGTGCCAGCAGCTTAGTGGCCACCTCCATGCTGAGCTACACCTTC. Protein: CASSLVATSMLSYTF.